This T cell receptor (beta chain) is drawn from a study of blood T cell repertoires in COVID-19. The overall study: PBMCs, B-cell-depleted T cells, or T cells were the source of the cDNA or gDNA that made up the material.

CDR3 size: 13 residues. With V trimmed by 10 bases and J by 7 bases, 11 bases remained unmatched. Germline V lookup: CDR1 SNHLY, CDR2 FYNNEI. Original methodology: Nucleated cell counts were estimated from reference gene primer amplification. Sequenced by immunoSEQ multiplex PCR; TCRdb stores in-frame clones only, minus some. D and trimming come from the DNA, and the V and J calls and clone size come from that table. The sample records 100,000 or so clones, roughly 82% being singletons. Material: peripheral blood. The chain carries TRBV2 and TRBJ1-2; 8 bases match TRBD1. This receptor was taken from a human donor in a cohort sampled during active COVID-19. The CDR3 loop reads CATTGTDRGGYTF. The DNA of the CDR3 is TGTGCCACTACGGGGACTGACAGGGGTGGCTACACCTTC.